Below, 6 T cell receptor beta chains from the same sample are listed, as sequenced in a study of shared clonotypes between healthy human individuals. Profiled with immunoSEQ multiplex PCR; TCRdb holds only in-frame clones, not every one. The sample records over a million clones, around 97% being singletons. Sequencing was carried out using naive CD4+ T cells sorted from blood. As to subset: CD45RA+ positively selected. These receptors all stem from a young man in good health.

On this clone: Within the sample, other DNA sequences also encode this same CDR3. The chain employs TRBV5-6 and TRBJ2-7, with D possibly being TRBD1 or TRBD2 (5 bases each). The CDR3 extends over 13 amino acids. Germline assignment: CDR1 SGHDT and CDR2 YYEEEE. The ends were cut back, 2 bases at V and 2 bases at J, with 8 bases in the middle. The CDR3, as DNA: TGTGCCAGCAGCTTCACGGGGCCCTACGAGCAGTACTTC. Translation gives CASSFTGPYEQYF.

The J gene is TRBJ2-3, the V gene TRBV7-3; D is unresolved. Trimming cost V 0 bases and J 3 bases, with 7 bases left between them. The CDR3 consists of 14 residues. Per the germline V gene, CDR1 is SGHTA and CDR2 is FQGTGA. The DNA for the CDR3 is TGTGCCAGCAGCTTAACGGCCCGAACAGATACGCAGTATTTT. Amino acid sequence: CASSLTARTDTQYF.

This chain connects TRBV28 to TRBJ1-2, with D perhaps matching TRBD1 (6 bases). CDR3 length: 12 residues. V lost 10 bases, J lost 4 bases, and 13 bases lay in between. Germline V gene sequence: CDR1 MDHEN, CDR2 SYDVKM. For the CDR3, the DNA is TGTGCCACCGCTACAGGGACCTATGGCTACACCTTC. It translates to CATATGTYGYTF.

V gene TRBV15 combines with J gene TRBJ2-2; 9 bases match TRBD1. V trimming: 3 bases; J trimming: 1 base; junction bases outside the gene matches: 6. Germline V gene lookup returns CDR1 LNHNV and CDR2 YYDKDF (reference sequence). The CDR3 covers 17 residues. The CDR3 protein is CATSSDSGQGNTGELFF. The DNA for the CDR3 is TGTGCCACCAGCAGTGACTCGGGACAGGGGAACACCGGGGAGCTGTTTTTT.

The chain combines TRBV9 with TRBJ1-3; D is unresolved. The CDR3 runs to 17 residues. CDR1 SGDLS and CDR2 YYNGEE come from the germline V gene. Trimming left V 4 bases short and J 2 bases short, with 19 bases between. The CDR3 loop is CASSSPTVGRTGNTIYF. The DNA for the CDR3 is TGTGCCAGCAGCAGCCCCACCGTCGGGCGGACTGGAAACACCATATATTTT.

This clone was seen only once. V usage is TRBV7-3 and J usage is TRBJ1-4; D gene uncertain. The V gene lost 3 bases and the J gene lost 2 bases, with 13 bases spanning the gap. The CDR3 spans 16 residues. CDR1 and CDR2 from the germline V gene are SGHTA and FQGTGA. The CDR3 bases are TGTGCCAGCAGCTTTGTTAGTTCTGGGACTAATGAAAAACTGTTTTTT. Translation gives CASSFVSSGTNEKLFF.